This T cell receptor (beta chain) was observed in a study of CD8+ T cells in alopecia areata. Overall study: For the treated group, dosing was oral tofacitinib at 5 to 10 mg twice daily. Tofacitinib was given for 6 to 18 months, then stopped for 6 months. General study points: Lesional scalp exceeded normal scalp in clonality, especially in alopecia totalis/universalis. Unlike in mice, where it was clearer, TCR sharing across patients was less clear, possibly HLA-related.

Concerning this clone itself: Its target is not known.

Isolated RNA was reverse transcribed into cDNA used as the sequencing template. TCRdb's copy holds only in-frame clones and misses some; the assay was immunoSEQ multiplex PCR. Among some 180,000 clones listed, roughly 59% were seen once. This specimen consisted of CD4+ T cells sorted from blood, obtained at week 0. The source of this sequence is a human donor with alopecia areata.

DNA for the CDR3: TGTGCCTGGAGACGACGGGTTGAATCACCCCTCCACTTT. Protein sequence: CAWRRRVESPLHF. This sequence joins TRBV30 and TRBJ1-6, with D unresolved. V lost 3 bases to trimming and J lost 10 bases, with 13 bases between them. CDR1 is GTSNPN, CDR2 SVGIG, per germline (reference sequence). This CDR3 contains 13 residues.